The subject of this entry is one TCR beta chain. These data come from a study of blood T cell repertoires in COVID-19. As for the study in general: Sites across the United States, Italy and Spain contributed samples from acute and convalescent COVID-19. T cells, B-cell-depleted T cells, or PBMCs supplied cDNA or gDNA.

In the source study's methods: Reference gene primers were amplified, and this amplification served to estimate nucleated cell counts. The table came from immunoSEQ multiplex PCR; TCRdb's copy has only in-frame clones and leaves some out. Clonal size and the V and J genes are those of that table, whereas D and trimming came from the DNA. The table lists roughly 130,000 clones, roughly 84% of them singletons, with approximately 13% in the top ten. CDR3 size: 13 residues. The ends were cut back, 6 bases at V and 5 bases at J, with 13 bases in the middle. The germline V gene encodes CDR1 MNHEY and CDR2 SVGAGI.

The source is a woman in her 30s who had recovered from COVID-19. Sequenced: peripheral blood. The V gene is TRBV6-5, the J gene TRBJ2-5; D possibly corresponds to TRBD2 (7 bases). The CDR3 sequence is CASRKGGSETQYF. CDR3 bases: TGTGCCAGCAGAAAGGGGGGGTCCGAGACCCAGTACTTC.